The 17 T cell receptor beta chains listed next were all sequenced from one sample in a study of graft-versus-host responses after intestinal transplantation (TCRdb year 2021). No antigen has been assigned to these receptors. The meaning of the sample's time point label: cells obtained before transplantation from donor or recipient. The library was built by means of the immunoSEQ multiplex PCR assay. TCRdb holds this immuneACCESS table with in-frame rearrangements only. Some clones are missing; in checked studies, unresolved V genes explain under half, and the rest has no known cause. The sample has around 120,000 clones on record, just under 95% of them singletons. The top ten constitute more than 0.095% of the sample. The sequencing here drew on unstimulated CD4+ T cells sorted from spleen or lymph node cells, taken before intestinal transplant. Receptors were obtained from a human donor who received an intestinal transplant.

The V gene is TRBV7-2, the J gene TRBJ1-5; D gene unclear. Germline CDR1 SGHTA, CDR2 FQGNSA. This CDR3 spans 14 amino acids. Trimming left V 5 bases short and J 2 bases short, with 10 bases between. CDR3 coding DNA: TGTGCCAGCAGCGAGAGGGTGGGCAATCAGCCCCAGCATTTT. Its protein is CASSERVGNQPQHF.

The chain combines TRBV11-2 with TRBJ2-3; D uncertain. Germline V gene lookup returns CDR1 SGHAT and CDR2 FQNNGV. The CDR3 totals 12 residues. V was shortened by 7 bases and J by 7 bases, with 12 bases between the two germline ends. The CDR3 sequence: CASTPGGNTQYF. In DNA form, the CDR3 reads TGTGCCAGCACCCCTGGTGGAAATACGCAGTATTTT.

This clone was seen a single time. V and J are TRBV9 and TRBJ1-1, with D perhaps TRBD1 (6 bases). This CDR3 spans 17 amino acids. CDR1 and CDR2 (germline): SGDLS, YYNGEE. V was clipped by 0 bases and J by 3 bases, with 18 bases between them. This CDR3 reads CASSVGSTGLYHTEAFF. The CDR3 nucleotides read TGTGCCAGCAGCGTAGGATCGACAGGTCTTTATCACACTGAAGCTTTCTTT.

The chain recombines TRBV5-1 with TRBJ2-7; D not certain. Germline V gives CDR1 SGHRS, CDR2 YFSETQ. V was shortened by 2 bases and J by 6 bases, with 6 bases between the two germline ends. This CDR3 contains 11 residues. This CDR3 is CASSFGREQYF. The CDR3 DNA reads TGCGCCAGCAGCTTTGGACGCGAGCAGTACTTC.

The count of this clone is one. The chain carries TRBV6-5 and TRBJ1-2; tentative D call: TRBD1 (6 bases). The V and J ends lost 0 bases and 6 bases respectively, with 17 bases between them. CDR1 MNHEY and CDR2 SVGAGI come from the germline V gene. This CDR3 spans 16 amino acids. CDR3 bases: TGTGCCAGCAGTTACTCGGGGGCGATTTCGGTGGATGGCTACACCTTC. It specifies CASSYSGAISVDGYTF.

This clone was counted a single time. This chain connects TRBV30 to TRBJ2-5; 10 bases match TRBD2. The CDR3 covers 14 residues. V was pared by 4 bases and J by 5 bases, with 7 bases of the junction left unmatched. Per germline, CDR1 GTSNPN and CDR2 SVGIG (reference sequence). The chain's CDR3 is CAWTSGRFRETQYF. In DNA form, the CDR3 reads TGTGCCTGGACTAGCGGGAGATTTAGGGAGACCCAGTACTTC.

The chain recombines TRBV7-3 with TRBJ2-2; 13 nucleotides agree with TRBD2. The V segment lost 5 bases and the J segment 2 bases; nucleotides outside the gene matches: 5. The CDR3 contains 17 residues. Germline V gene lookup returns CDR1 SGHTA and CDR2 FQGTGA. CDR3 loop: CASSPRLAGGNTGELFF. CDR3 DNA sequence: TGTGCCAGCAGCCCCCGACTAGCGGGAGGAAACACCGGGGAGCTGTTTTTT.

The CDR3 sequence is CSVVLRIFTGIDGYTF. In nucleotides, the CDR3 is TGCAGCGTTGTTTTGCGGATTTTTACAGGGATCGACGGCTACACCTTC. The chain carries TRBV29-1 and TRBJ1-2, with D tentatively TRBD1 (6 bases). V lost 4 bases and J lost 8, with 26 bases in between. CDR3 length: 16 residues. Germline-derived CDR1 and CDR2 are SQVTM and ANQGSEA.

The CDR3 DNA reads as TGTGCCAGCAGCGGAGGGGGCTCCTACGAGCAGTACTTC. It codes for CASSGGGSYEQYF. V gene TRBV7-9 combines with J gene TRBJ2-7, with D perhaps matching TRBD1 or TRBD2 (6 bases each). The CDR3 loop spans 13 amino acids. Trimming pared 5 bases from V and 0 bases from J, leaving 8 bases between. Germline lookup yields CDR1 SEHNR and CDR2 FQNEAQ (reference sequence). Supplemented by reference TRBV7-9 and TRBJ2-7, the full variable domain reads DTGVSQNPRHKITKRGQNVTFRCDPISEHNRLYWYRQTLGQGPEFLTYFQNEAQLEKSRLLSDRFSAERPKGSFSTLEIQRTEQGDSAMYLCASSGGGSYEQYFGPGTRLTVT.

The chain is built from TRBV19 and TRBJ1-6, with D unresolved. Germline V gene lookup returns CDR1 LNHDA and CDR2 SQIVND (reference sequence). V was trimmed by 1 base and J by 7 bases, leaving 8 bases between them. The CDR3 is 14 amino acids. CDR3 protein: CASSIAGRNSPLHF. CDR3 coding DNA: TGTGCCAGTAGTATAGCGGGGAGAAATTCACCCCTCCACTTT.

The chain combines TRBV14 with TRBJ1-1, with TRBD1 identical over 7 bases. With V trimmed by 1 base and J by 0 bases, 8 bases remained unmatched. The CDR3 extends over 17 amino acids. The V gene's germline CDR1 is SGHDN and CDR2 FVKESK. This chain's CDR3 is CASSQGYGTVMNTEAFF. The CDR3 coding sequence is TGTGCCAGCAGCCAAGGGTACGGGACAGTCATGAACACTGAAGCTTTCTTT.

This sequence joins TRBV29-1 and TRBJ1-1; 7 bases map to TRBD1. The CDR3 has 13 residues. The V and J ends lost 5 bases and 7 bases, in that order; junction bases with no gene match: 10. Germline V gene sequence: CDR1 SQVTM, CDR2 ANQGSEA. CDR3 amino acids: CSVWGTADIEAFF. As DNA, the CDR3 is TGCAGCGTTTGGGGGACAGCCGATATTGAAGCTTTCTTT. Drawing the rest from reference TRBV29-1 and TRBJ1-1, the complete variable domain is SAVISQKPSRDICQRGTSLTIQCQVDSQVTMMFWYRQQPGQSLTLIATANQGSEATYESGFVIDKFPISRPNLTFSTLTVSNMSPEDSSIYLCSVWGTADIEAFFGQGTRLTVV.

This chain connects TRBV11-1 to TRBJ2-7, with a weak D call TRBD2 (5 bases). V was cut by 1 base and J by 6 bases, with 7 bases left in between. Germline V lookup: CDR1 SGHAT, CDR2 FQDESV (reference sequence). The CDR3 sequence is 12 residues long. Written as DNA, the CDR3 is TGTGCCAGCAGCTTAGGAGGGCTCGAGCAGTACTTC. As protein: CASSLGGLEQYF.

V and J are TRBV2 and TRBJ2-2; the D gene could be TRBD1 or TRBD2 (6 bases each). The germline V gene encodes CDR1 SNHLY and CDR2 FYNNEI. V was cut by 3 bases and J by 7 bases, with 12 bases left in between. The CDR3 length is 14 residues. CDR3 nucleotides: TGTGCCAGCAGTGATGGGGGGCAGGACGGGGAGCTGTTTTTT. As protein: CASSDGGQDGELFF.

V is TRBV7-2 and J is TRBJ2-5, with TRBD2 matching 7 bases. Matching the DNA end better, TRBJ2-7 makes the J call doubtful. This CDR3 has 15 residues. Germline V CDR1 and CDR2: SGHTA, FQGNSA. CDR3 sequence (DNA): TGTGCCAGCAGCTTAGCTGCTAGCGGCTCCTACGAGCAGTACTTC. It translates to CASSLAASGSYEQYF.

The chain has TRBV6-6 and TRBJ2-7, with D possibly being TRBD1 (6 bases). V lost 2 bases, J lost 0 bases, and 8 bases lay in between. The germline V gene encodes CDR1 MNHNY and CDR2 SVGAGI (reference sequence). The CDR3 is 14 amino acids. CDR3 sequence: CASSYPGHSYEQYF. In DNA, the CDR3 is TGTGCCAGCAGTTACCCGGGACACTCCTACGAGCAGTACTTC.

This chain joins TRBV5-4 and TRBJ2-5; 10 nucleotides line up with TRBD2. This CDR3 contains 18 residues. V was clipped by 1 base and J by 5 bases; unmatched bases: 14. Germline V gene lookup returns CDR1 SGHNT and CDR2 YYREEE (reference sequence). In DNA form, the CDR3 reads TGTGCCAGCAGCTTGAGGGAAGGAAGCGGGAGGGCCAGGGAGACCCAGTACTTC. It codes for CASSLREGSGRARETQYF.